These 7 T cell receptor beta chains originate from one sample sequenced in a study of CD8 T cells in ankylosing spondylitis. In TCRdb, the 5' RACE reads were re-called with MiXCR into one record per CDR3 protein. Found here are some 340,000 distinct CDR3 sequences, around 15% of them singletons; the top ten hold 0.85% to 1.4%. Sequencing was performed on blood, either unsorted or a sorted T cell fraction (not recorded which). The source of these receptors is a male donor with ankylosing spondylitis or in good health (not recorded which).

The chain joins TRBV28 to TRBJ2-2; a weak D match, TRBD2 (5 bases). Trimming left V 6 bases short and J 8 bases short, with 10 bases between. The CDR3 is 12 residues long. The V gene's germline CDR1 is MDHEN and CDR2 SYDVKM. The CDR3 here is CASSTSSGELFF. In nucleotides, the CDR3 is TGTGCCAGCAGCACTAGTTCGGGGGAGCTGTTTTTT.

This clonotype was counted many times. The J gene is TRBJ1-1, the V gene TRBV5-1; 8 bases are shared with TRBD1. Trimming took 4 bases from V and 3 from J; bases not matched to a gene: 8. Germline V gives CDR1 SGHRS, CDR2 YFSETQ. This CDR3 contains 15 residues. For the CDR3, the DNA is TGCGCCAGCAGCCTCAGGACAGGGAGGGACACTGAAGCTTTCTTT. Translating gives CASSLRTGRDTEAFF.

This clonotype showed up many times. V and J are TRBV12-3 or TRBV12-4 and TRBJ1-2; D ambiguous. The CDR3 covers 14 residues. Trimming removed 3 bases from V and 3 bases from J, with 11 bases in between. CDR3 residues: CASSLVGRHYGYTF. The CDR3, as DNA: TGTGCCAGCAGTTTGGTCGGCAGGCACTATGGCTACACCTTC.

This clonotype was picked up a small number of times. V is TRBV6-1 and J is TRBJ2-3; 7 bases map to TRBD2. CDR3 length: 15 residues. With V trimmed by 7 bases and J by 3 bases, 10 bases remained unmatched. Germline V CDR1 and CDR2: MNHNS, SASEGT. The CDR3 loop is CASIRPGGSTDTQYF. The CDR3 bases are TGTGCCAGCATTCGTCCGGGGGGATCGACAGATACGCAGTATTTT.

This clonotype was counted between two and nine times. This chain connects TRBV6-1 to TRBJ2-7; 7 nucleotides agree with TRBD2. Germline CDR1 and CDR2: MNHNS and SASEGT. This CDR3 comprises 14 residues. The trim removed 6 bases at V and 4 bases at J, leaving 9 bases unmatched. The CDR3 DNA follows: TGTGCCAGCAGGGTGGTAAGGGAGGGATACGAGCAGTACTTC. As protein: CASRVVREGYEQYF.

The CDR3 protein is CASSSRQGFNTEAFF. The CDR3 coding sequence is TGCGCCAGCAGCTCACGACAGGGGTTTAACACTGAAGCTTTCTTT. The rearrangement joins TRBV5-1 to TRBJ1-1, with TRBD1 matching over 8 bases. Germline CDR1 is SGHRS and CDR2 is YFSETQ. The V and J ends lost 3 bases and 2 bases, in that order; junction bases with no gene match: 6. The CDR3 is made up of 15 amino acids.

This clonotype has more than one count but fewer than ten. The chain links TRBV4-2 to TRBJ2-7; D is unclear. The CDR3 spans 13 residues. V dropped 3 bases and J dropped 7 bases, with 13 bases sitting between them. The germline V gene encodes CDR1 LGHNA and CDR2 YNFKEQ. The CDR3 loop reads CASSQADRAEQYF. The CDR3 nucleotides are TGTGCCAGCAGCCAGGCCGACCGCGCGGAGCAGTACTTC.